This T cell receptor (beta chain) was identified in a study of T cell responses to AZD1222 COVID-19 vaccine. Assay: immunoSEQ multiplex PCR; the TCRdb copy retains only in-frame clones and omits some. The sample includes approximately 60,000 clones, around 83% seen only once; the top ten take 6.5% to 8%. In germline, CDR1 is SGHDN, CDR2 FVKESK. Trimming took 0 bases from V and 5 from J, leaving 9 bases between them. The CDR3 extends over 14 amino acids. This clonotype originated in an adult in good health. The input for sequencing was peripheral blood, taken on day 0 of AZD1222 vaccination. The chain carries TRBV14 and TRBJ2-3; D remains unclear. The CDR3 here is CASSQDLRGDTQYF. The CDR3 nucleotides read TGTGCCAGCAGCCAAGATCTCAGAGGAGATACGCAGTATTTT.